This TCR gamma chain is from a study of Vδ1+ human thymocytes. Study-level points and caveats: Unexpected Vdelta2 sequences could cause misinterpretation of bulk repertoire data. Unlike peripheral blood Vdelta1+ controls, thymic delta-chain sequences included 20% to 25% Vdelta2 and few Vdelta3. Highly polyclonal TRG and TRD repertoires with Gaussian CDR3 length distributions appeared in thymus.

Alphabeta T cells were depleted, then CD3+ Vdelta1+ Vdelta2- thymocytes were FACS-sorted. Sorted Vdelta1+ thymocytes were about 96% to 99.6% pure. Comments on this clone: The antigen remains unidentified.

Sequences come from RNA converted to cDNA by reverse transcription. Multiplex PCR used pooled V-gene forward primers and a constant-region reverse primer to amplify CDR3s. TCRdb ran CATT on the multiplex PCR reads. The table includes about 27,000 gamma-chain clones, 20% to 25% detected once. The germline V gene has CDR1 EGSNGY and CDR2 YDSYNSKV. The CDR3 totals 15 residues. Unmatched junction bases numbered 11, after V lost 2 bases and J lost 4 bases. This rearrangement joins TRGV2 to TRGJ1 or TRGJ2. The sample consisted of Vdelta1+ gamma-delta thymocytes from the thymus. The subset was: FACS-sorted CD3+ TCRalphabeta- TCRVdelta1+ TCRVdelta2- thymocytes. This TCR came from a boy younger than two who had congenital heart surgery. CDR3 bases: TGTGCCACCTGGGACGCCTCAGGGAGGTATTATAAGAAACTCTTT. Its translation is CATWDASGRYYKKLF.